This T cell receptor beta chain originates from a study of PD-L1 blockade in urothelial cancer (TCRdb year 2017). With regard to the full study: All patients started therapy in about 2014 and received atezolizumab 1,200 mg intravenously every 3 weeks. Whole exome sequencing and RNA sequencing of pretreatment tumors were performed alongside TCR sequencing in the same patients. Blood samples were analyzed at 3 weeks after treatment start (second dose) and at 6 weeks after treatment start. About 10 patients achieved durable clinical benefit and 20 did not. About 85% of the roughly 30 patients were males with bladder-origin urothelial cancer, and about 65% of the roughly 30 reported a prior smoking history. Pretreatment tumor samples, along with matched peripheral blood serially collected before and after atezolizumab treatment, were subjected to TCR sequencing. The study was an exploratory multi-omic analysis of somatic, immune and clinical correlates of response to PD-L1 blockade with atezolizumab in urothelial cancer. Blood samples yielded a median of roughly 140,000 T cells and more than 75,000 unique TCRs, with median clonality 0.080. Durable clinical benefit meant progression-free survival longer than 6 months, and TCR features were also tested against progression-free and overall survival. Patients had an ECOG performance status of 0 or 1 and had received between 0 and 3 prior chemotherapy regimens. Around 29 patients had pretreatment blood TCR-seq, some 25 had at least one posttreatment blood collection, and some 25 had tumor TCR-seq. The paper as a whole reports these results and caveats: Among patients with durable benefit, tumor-associated TCR clones showed greater expansion in peripheral blood 3 weeks after treatment started (n = 22, p = 0.022). A pretreatment peripheral blood TCR clonality below the median was linked to improved progression-free and overall survival. Because the sample size was small (n ≈ 28) and many of the analyses were exploratory, the results are meant to be hypothesis-generating.

Of note for this clone: Its antigen specificity is not known. One base away there is no much larger clone; base qualities are not given.

The time point label, as the study defines it: peripheral blood 6 weeks after treatment start. A cohort of around 28 patients with locally advanced or metastatic urothelial carcinoma, treated at Memorial Sloan Kettering on a trial protocol, was included. Peripheral blood mononuclear cells were collected from each patient pretreatment and during treatment, giving between 1 and 8 total time points per patient. The Qiagen DNeasy Blood extraction kit was used to purify genomic DNA from total PBMCs and tumor samples. PBMCs were collected pretreatment and during treatment, and were isolated and stored as previously described. Synthetic TCR analog templates were spiked into each PCR so that absolute template abundance could be estimated from read counts. Using the immunoSEQ assay, TCRbeta CDR3 regions were amplified from genomic DNA with bias-controlled V and J gene primers. Sequencing of rearranged TCRbeta segments was done at approximately 20X coverage. Concerning the study's data processing: Clustering was used to correct sequencing errors, and CDR3s were annotated against IMGT so that V, D and J genes could be assigned. Out-of-frame and stop-codon sequences were excluded, and only productive TCRbeta rearrangements were used in downstream analyses. To compute clonality, Shannon entropy was normalized by the log of the number of unique productive sequences and then subtracted from one. Fisher's exact test with Benjamini-Hochberg correction, using a cutoff of adjusted p below 0.01, was how clones that differed between time points or between blood and tumor were identified. TCRdb obtained this table from immuneACCESS and retained in-frame rearrangements with V and J assigned. These tables miss some clones; where compared with another copy, unresolved V genes account for less than half of the shortfall, and the remainder is unexplained. Clone size and the V and J calls come from that table; the DNA yielded D and trimming. This sample holds about 23,000 clones; around 91% were observed only once. The leading ten clones occupy roughly 12% of the sample.

The sample consisted of PBMCs, taken around atezolizumab (anti-PD-L1) treatment. This receptor was taken from a woman aged 55-69 years with urothelial cancer.

The DNA sequence reads TGTGCCAGCATAGGCAGGGGCTGGTCACCCCTCCACTTT. It translates as CASIGRGWSPLHF. Recombination connected TRBV25-1 to TRBJ1-6, and TRBD1 may be the D gene, going by 6 matching bases. Cut back by 7 bases and 10 bases, the V and J ends lie 14 bases apart. The CDR3 numbers 13 residues from cysteine through phenylalanine. Just CDR3 DNA is preserved here, 39 bases in frame from base 1. CDR1 MGHDK and CDR2 SYGVNS were looked up in the germline V gene.